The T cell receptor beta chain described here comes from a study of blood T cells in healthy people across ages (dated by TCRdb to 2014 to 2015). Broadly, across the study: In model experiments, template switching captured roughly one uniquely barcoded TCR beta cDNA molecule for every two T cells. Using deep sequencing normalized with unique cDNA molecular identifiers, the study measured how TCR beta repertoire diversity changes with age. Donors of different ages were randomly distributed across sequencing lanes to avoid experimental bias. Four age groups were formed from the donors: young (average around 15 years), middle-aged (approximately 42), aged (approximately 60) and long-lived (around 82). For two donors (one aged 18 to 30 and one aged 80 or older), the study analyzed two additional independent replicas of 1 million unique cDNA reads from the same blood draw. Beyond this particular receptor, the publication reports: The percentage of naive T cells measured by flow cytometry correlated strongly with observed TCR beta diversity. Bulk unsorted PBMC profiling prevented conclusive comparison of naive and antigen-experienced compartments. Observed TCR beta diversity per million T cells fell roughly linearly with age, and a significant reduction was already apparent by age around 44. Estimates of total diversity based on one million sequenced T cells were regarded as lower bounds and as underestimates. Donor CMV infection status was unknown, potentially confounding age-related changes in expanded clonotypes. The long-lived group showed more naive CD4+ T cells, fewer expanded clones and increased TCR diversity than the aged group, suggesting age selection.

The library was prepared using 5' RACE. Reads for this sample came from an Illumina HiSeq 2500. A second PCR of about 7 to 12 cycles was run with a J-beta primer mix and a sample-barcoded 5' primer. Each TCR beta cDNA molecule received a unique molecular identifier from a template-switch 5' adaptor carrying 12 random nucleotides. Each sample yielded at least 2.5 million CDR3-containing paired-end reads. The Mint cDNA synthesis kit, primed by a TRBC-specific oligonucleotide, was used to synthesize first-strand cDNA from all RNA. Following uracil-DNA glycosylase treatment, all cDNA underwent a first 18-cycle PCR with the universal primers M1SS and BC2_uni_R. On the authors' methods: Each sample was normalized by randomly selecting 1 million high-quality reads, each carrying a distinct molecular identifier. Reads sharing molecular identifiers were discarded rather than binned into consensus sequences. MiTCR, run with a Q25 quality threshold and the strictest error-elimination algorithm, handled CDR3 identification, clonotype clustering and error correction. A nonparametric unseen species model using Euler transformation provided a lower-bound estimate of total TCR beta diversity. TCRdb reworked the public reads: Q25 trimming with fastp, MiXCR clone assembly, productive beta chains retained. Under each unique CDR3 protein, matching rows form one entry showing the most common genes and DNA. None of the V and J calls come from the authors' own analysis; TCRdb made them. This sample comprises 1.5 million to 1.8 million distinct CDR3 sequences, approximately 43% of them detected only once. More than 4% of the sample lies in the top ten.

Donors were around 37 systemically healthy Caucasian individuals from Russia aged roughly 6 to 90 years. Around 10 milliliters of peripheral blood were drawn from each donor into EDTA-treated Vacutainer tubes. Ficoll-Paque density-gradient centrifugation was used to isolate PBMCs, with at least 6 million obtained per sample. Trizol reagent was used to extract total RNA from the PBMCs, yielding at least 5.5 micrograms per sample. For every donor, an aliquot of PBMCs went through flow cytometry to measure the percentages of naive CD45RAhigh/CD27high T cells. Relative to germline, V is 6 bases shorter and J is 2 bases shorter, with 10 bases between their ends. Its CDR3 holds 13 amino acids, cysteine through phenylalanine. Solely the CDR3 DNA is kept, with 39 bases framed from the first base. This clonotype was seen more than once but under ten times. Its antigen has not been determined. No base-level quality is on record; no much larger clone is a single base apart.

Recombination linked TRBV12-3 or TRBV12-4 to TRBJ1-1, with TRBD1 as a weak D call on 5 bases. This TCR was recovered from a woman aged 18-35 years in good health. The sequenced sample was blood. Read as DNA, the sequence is TGTGCCAGCAGAAGGACACAAAACACTGAAGCTTTCTTT. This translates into CASRRTQNTEAFF.